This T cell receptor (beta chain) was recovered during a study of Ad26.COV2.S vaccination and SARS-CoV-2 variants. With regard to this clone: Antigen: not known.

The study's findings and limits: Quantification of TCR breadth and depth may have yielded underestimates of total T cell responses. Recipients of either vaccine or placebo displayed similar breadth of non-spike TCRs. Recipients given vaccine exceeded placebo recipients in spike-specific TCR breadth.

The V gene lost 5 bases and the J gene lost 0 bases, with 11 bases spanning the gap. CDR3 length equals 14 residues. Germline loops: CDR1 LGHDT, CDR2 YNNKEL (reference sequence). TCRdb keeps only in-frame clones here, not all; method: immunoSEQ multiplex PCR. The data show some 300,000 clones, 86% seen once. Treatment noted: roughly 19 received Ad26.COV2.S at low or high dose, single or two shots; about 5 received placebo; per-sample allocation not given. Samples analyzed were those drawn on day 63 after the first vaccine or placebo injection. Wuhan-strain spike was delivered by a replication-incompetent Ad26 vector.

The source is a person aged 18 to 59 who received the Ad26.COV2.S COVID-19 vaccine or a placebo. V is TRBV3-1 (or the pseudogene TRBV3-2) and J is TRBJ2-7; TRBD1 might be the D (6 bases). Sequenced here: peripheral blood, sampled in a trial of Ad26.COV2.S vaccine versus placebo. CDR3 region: CASSAWTASYEQYF. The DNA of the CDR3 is TGTGCCAGCAGCGCTTGGACAGCCTCCTACGAGCAGTACTTC.